This T cell receptor (beta chain) is from a study of OX40 agonist ivuxolimab in advanced cancers. Repertoires were generated with immunoSEQ multiplex PCR, while TCRdb's copy carries only in-frame clones and drops some. In the table there are some 100,000 clones, less than 90% of which are singletons. This CDR3 has 15 residues. The V segment lost 4 bases and the J segment 0 bases; nucleotides outside the gene matches: 0. CDR1 WNHNN and CDR2 SYGVQD come from the germline V gene (reference sequence). The source material was CD4+ or CD8+ T cells sorted from blood, sampled in a trial of the OX40 agonist ivuxolimab. V gene TRBV10-1 combines with J gene TRBJ2-6; 7 bases align to TRBD2. This TCR was recovered from an adult with an advanced solid tumor such as melanoma, head and neck, liver or kidney cancer. CDR3 bases: TGCGCCAGCAGTGCGGGGGGCTCTGGGGCCAACGTCCTGACTTTC. It translates to CASSAGGSGANVLTF.